Listed below are T cell receptor beta chains from one sample, sequenced in a study of blood T cell repertoires in COVID-19. Here immunoSEQ multiplex PCR was the method, and the copy in TCRdb shows in-frame clones only, minus some. The sample has approximately 260,000 clones, 88% seen once. The sequenced sample was PBMCs or T cells enriched from blood (not recorded which). The source is a woman aged 40 to 50 with acute COVID-19. Each CDR3 is given with its conserved first and last residue. The order of the fields is V gene, J gene, D gene, clone size, CDR3 DNA, CDR3 protein. D genes are given only for firm matches. A row's size may be missing; if present it is once, few, many or a size class.

TRBV2,TRBJ2-5,NA,NA,TGTGCCAGCAGTGGACAGACCCAAGAGACCCAGTACTTC,CASSGQTQETQYF
TRBV4-1,TRBJ1-2,TRBD1,NA,TGCGCCAGCAGCCAGGGAGCCGGGACAGTGGGCTATGGCTACACCTTC,CASSQGAGTVGYGYTF
TRBV28,TRBJ2-2,TRBD1,few,TGTGCCAGCAGACAAGGAGACAGGGGATACACCGGGGAGCTGTTTTTT,CASRQGDRGYTGELFF
TRBV28,TRBJ1-4,NA,NA,TGTGCCAGCAGCGGGTCTAATGAAAAACTGTTTTTT,CASSGSNEKLFF
TRBV6-5,TRBJ2-1,TRBD1,NA,TGTGCCAGCAGTTCCAGGGGGCAGGAGCAGTTCTTC,CASSSRGQEQFF
TRBV5-6,TRBJ2-5,TRBD2,NA,TGTGCCAGCAGCTTTTCGGCGGGAGGGGGGGAGACCCAGTACTTC,CASSFSAGGGETQYF
TRBV7-2,TRBJ1-2,TRBD1,NA,TGTGCCAGCAGCCGTGGGACAGCCAACTATGGCTACACCTTC,CASSRGTANYGYTF
TRBV6-5,TRBJ1-5,NA,once,TGTGCCAGCAGCCAGGGACACCTTGGGCCCCAGCATTTT,CASSQGHLGPQHF
TRBV5-1,TRBJ1-1,TRBD1,NA,TGCGCCAGCAGCTTGGCCCGGGACAGATTGAACACTGAAGCTTTCTTT,CASSLARDRLNTEAFF
TRBV24-1,TRBJ2-1,TRBD2,NA,TGTGCCACCAGTGGCAACCCGGGACTAGTTTCCTACAATGAGCAGTTCTTC,CATSGNPGLVSYNEQFF